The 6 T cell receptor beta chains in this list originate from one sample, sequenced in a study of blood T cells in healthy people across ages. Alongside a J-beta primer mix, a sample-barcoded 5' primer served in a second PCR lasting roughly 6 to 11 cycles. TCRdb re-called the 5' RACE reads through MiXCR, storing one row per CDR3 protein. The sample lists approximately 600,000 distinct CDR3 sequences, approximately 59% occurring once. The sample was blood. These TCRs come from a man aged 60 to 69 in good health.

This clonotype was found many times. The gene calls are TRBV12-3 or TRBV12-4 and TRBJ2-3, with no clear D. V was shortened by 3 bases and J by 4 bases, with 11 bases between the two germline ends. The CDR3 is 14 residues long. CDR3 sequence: CASSFRVRADTQYF. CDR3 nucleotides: TGTGCCAGCAGTTTTAGAGTGAGAGCAGATACGCAGTATTTT.

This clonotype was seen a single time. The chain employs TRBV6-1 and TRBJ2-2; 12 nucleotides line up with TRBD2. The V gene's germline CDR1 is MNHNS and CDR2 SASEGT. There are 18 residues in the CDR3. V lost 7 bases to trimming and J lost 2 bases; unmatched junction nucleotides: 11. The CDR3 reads CASTRRASGGVNTGELFF. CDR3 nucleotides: TGTGCCAGCACCCGACGGGCTAGCGGGGGGGTAAACACCGGGGAGCTGTTTTTT.

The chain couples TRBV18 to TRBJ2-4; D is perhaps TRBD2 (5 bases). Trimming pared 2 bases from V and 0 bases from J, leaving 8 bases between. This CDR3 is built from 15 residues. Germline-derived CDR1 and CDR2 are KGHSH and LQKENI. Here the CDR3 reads CASSPALVAKNIQYF. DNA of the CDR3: TGTGCCAGCTCACCAGCACTAGTAGCCAAAAACATTCAGTACTTC.

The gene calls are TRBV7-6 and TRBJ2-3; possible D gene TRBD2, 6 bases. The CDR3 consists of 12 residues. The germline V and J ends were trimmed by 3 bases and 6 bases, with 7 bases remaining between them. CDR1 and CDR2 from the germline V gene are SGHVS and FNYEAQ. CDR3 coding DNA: TGTGCCAGCAGCTTTGGGAGGGATACGCAGTATTTT. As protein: CASSFGRDTQYF.

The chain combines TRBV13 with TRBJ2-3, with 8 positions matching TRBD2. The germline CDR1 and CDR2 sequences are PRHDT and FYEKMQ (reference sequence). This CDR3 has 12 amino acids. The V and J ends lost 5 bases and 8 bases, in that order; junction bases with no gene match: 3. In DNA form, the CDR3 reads TGTGCCAGCAGCGCGGGGGGCCGTACGCAGTATTTT. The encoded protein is CASSAGGRTQYF.

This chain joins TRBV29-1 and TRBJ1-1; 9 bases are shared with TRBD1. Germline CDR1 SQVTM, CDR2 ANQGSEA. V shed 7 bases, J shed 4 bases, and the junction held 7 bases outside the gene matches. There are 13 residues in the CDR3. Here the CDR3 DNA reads TGCAGCGGACACAGGGGGCCCGGCACTGAAGCTTTCTTT. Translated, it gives CSGHRGPGTEAFF.